These T cell receptor beta chains were read from a single sample in a study of spatial heterogeneity in lung cancer. TCRdb ran MiXCR on the 5' RACE reads and lists one entry per CDR3 protein. The profile shows tens of thousands of distinct CDR3 sequences, 7% to 9% of them singletons. Sample: PBMCs, taken at surgery. Receptors were obtained from a male donor with early-stage non-small cell lung cancer. CDR3s leave out the opening cysteine and the closing phenylalanine or tryptophan. A D gene is named only where the DNA matches it firmly.

d_call j_call v_call cdr3_aa
- TRBJ2-7 TRBV23-1 ASSQSRGPYEQY
TRBD2 TRBJ2-7 TRBV5-1 ASSSTSGGYEQY
- TRBJ1-5 TRBV5-1 ASSLEGGTNQPQH
- TRBJ2-7 TRBV7-9 ASSSTGPRSLYEQY
- TRBJ2-7 TRBV2 ASSGGSEQY
TRBD2 TRBJ2-1 TRBV6-2/TRBV6-3 ASSPGRGLVHNEQF
- TRBJ1-2 TRBV6-5 ASSLGKGSNYGYT
- TRBJ2-7 TRBV28 ASSPPRQVSSYEQY
- TRBJ2-5 TRBV28 ASSLMGGMEY
- TRBJ1-1 TRBV4-2 ASRQGWDTEAF
TRBD1 TRBJ2-7 TRBV2 ASSPYLTGGPYEQY
- TRBJ2-2 TRBV6-2/TRBV6-3 ASSPGEDTGELF
- TRBJ2-2 TRBV29-1 SVEDLAANTGELF
- TRBJ2-1 TRBV5-1 ASSFSGSYNEQF
TRBD1 TRBJ1-6 TRBV12-3/TRBV12-4 ASSPTQGTGSPLH
- TRBJ2-5 TRBV6-5 ASSRGLLTQETQY
- TRBJ2-3 TRBV19 ASSYQDTQY
- TRBJ2-7 TRBV29-1 SVDGILGEQY
- TRBJ2-3 TRBV20-1 SARAGDTRGDTQY
- TRBJ2-7 TRBV15 ATSGTDSYEQY
- TRBJ2-7 TRBV20-1 SAPPMGRSSYEQY
- TRBJ2-2 TRBV5-1 ASARHTTFNTGELF
TRBD1 TRBJ2-1 TRBV29-1 SVEVGTGGKYNEQF
- TRBJ2-7 TRBV5-1 ASSLSTDSYEQY
TRBD2 TRBJ2-1 TRBV24-1 ATTAGVAGTNEQF
- TRBJ2-1 TRBV7-3 ASSLRDLPQF
TRBD2 TRBJ2-7 TRBV5-1 ASSQPRTGTSGLYEQY
TRBD1 TRBJ1-2 TRBV30 AWRGQGNNYGYT
- TRBJ1-3 TRBV28 ATLAPGRVPGNTIY
- TRBJ2-3 TRBV9 ASSVTGPSDTQY
TRBD2 TRBJ2-5 TRBV24-1 ATSLAGAETQY
TRBD1 TRBJ1-2 TRBV7-2 ASSTGQARGYT
- TRBJ2-3 TRBV20-1 SAARVKPDTQY
- TRBJ2-7 TRBV5-1 ASSPSLKGQGEQY
TRBD1 TRBJ1-2 TRBV20-1 SAEYDRGPYGYT
- TRBJ2-5 TRBV28 ASSTEPGSKTQY
- TRBJ2-7 TRBV7-9 ASSLVGGAYEQY
- TRBJ2-3 TRBV7-2 ASKRGGPGTDTQY
- TRBJ2-7 TRBV20-1 SASDRNSYEQY
TRBD2 TRBJ2-7 TRBV29-1 SVSGTSGSYEQY
- TRBJ1-1 TRBV6-1 ASSAGQTGVEAF
TRBD1 TRBJ2-5 TRBV5-1 ASSTYGTADQTQY
TRBD1 TRBJ2-5 TRBV7-2 ASSPRQGSQETQY
- TRBJ1-1 TRBV30 AWSPTVNTEAF
- TRBJ1-3 TRBV3-1 ASSPYRVDAGNTIY
TRBD2 TRBJ2-7 TRBV10-3 AISVQRGGEQY
- TRBJ2-2 TRBV29-1 SVRGNTGELF